This T cell receptor beta chain was sequenced for a study of T-cell reconstitution after alpha-beta-depleted transplantation in children. The authors prepared the TCRbeta library with unique molecular identifiers. TCRdb recomputed calls from the PCR reads with MiXCR, one row per CDR3 protein. The data show 450,000 to 600,000 distinct CDR3 sequences, about a sixth seen once. Notes on this clonotype: This may be a read error, as it is one base from a much larger clone.

Germline V lookup: CDR1 MNHNS, CDR2 SASEGT. This CDR3 has 13 residues. Deletions cut 6 bases from V and 1 base from J, with 7 bases between. The source is a human donor who donated a stem cell graft to a child with acute lymphoblastic leukemia. Specimen: PBMCs from the stem cell graft donor, collected from the stem cell graft. This rearrangement joins TRBV6-1 to TRBJ2-1, with D possibly TRBD2 on 5 matching bases. The CDR3 DNA reads as TGTGCCAGCAGGCCGGGGTCCTACAATGAGCAGTTCTTC. Its protein is CASRPGSYNEQFF.